What follows are 14 T cell receptor beta chains derived from one specimen sequenced in a study of T cell repertoires in cytomegalovirus infection. No antigens are known for them. TCRdb processed the reads anew with MiXCR; each CDR3 protein has one entry. The sample lists a few hundred thousand distinct CDR3 sequences; 40% were seen once. Sequencing used cultured PBMCs, obtained from culture after CMV antigen stimulation. These receptors originate from a human donor in good health (CMV status not recorded). Some clones in this sample may be carry-over from other donors' samples.

The CDR3 reads CASSPGISYEQYF. The CDR3 DNA is TGTGCCAGCAGTCCGGGTATTTCCTACGAGCAGTACTTC. The chain joins TRBV7-6 to TRBJ2-7; D is undetermined. CDR3 length equals 13 residues. Germline V gene data show CDR1 as SGHVS and CDR2 as FNYEAQ. V was trimmed by 6 bases and J by 1 base, leaving 10 bases between them.

In its sample, this clonotype was seen a few times. This sequence joins TRBV7-9 and TRBJ1-5; tentatively, D is TRBD1 (5 bases). The CDR3 runs to 16 residues. V lost 0 bases to trimming and J lost 2 bases, with 11 bases between them. Germline CDR1 and CDR2: SEHNR and FQNEAQ (reference sequence). CDR3 nucleotides: TGTGCCAGCAGCTTAGCTGGGGGGGAAGGCAATCAGCCCCAGCATTTT. Protein product: CASSLAGGEGNQPQHF.

This clonotype came up a few times. This chain uses TRBV2 with TRBJ1-1; a possible D gene is TRBD1 (6 bases). With 6 bases removed from V and 7 bases from J, the gap between germline ends came to 18 bases. The CDR3 is made up of 14 amino acids. CDR1 and CDR2 (germline): SNHLY, FYNNEI. CDR3 nucleotides: TGTGCCAGCAGCTTTACAGGGAATCGGGATGAAGCTTTCTTT. Amino acids: CASSFTGNRDEAFF.

V is TRBV4-3 and J is TRBJ2-5; the D gene is possibly TRBD2 (6 bases). Trimming took 0 bases from V and 5 from J, leaving 13 bases between them. CDR1 and CDR2 (germline): LGHNA, YSLEER. The CDR3 loop spans 15 amino acids. The CDR3 DNA is TGCGCCAGCAGCCAAGATTCTAGCGAAGTGGAGACCCAGTACTTC. Its protein product is CASSQDSSEVETQYF.

This clonotype was picked up a small number of times. The J gene is TRBJ2-1, the V gene TRBV7-2, with D possibly called TRBD1 or TRBD2 (5 bases each). Trimming left V 5 bases short and J 6 bases short, with 14 bases between. The CDR3 length is 14 residues. Looked up from germline, CDR1 is SGHTA and CDR2 is FQGNSA. The CDR3 is CASSLREGANEQFF. DNA for the CDR3: TGTGCCAGCAGCCTCCGGGAAGGGGCCAATGAGCAGTTCTTC.

V and J are TRBV4-1 and TRBJ2-5; the match to TRBD2 covers 7 bases. The V segment lost 1 base and the J segment 2 bases; nucleotides outside the gene matches: 7. CDR1 and CDR2 (germline): MGHRA, YSYEKL. CDR3 length: 16 amino acids. The CDR3: CASSQVLSSGQETQYF. In DNA form, the CDR3 reads TGCGCCAGCAGCCAAGTTCTATCTAGCGGACAAGAGACCCAGTACTTC.

The rearrangement links TRBV6-1 to TRBJ2-1; TRBD2 agrees at 10 bases. The J segment lost 5 bases and the V segment lost 6 bases, leaving 7 bases of the junction unmatched. This CDR3 is built from 15 residues. The germline V gene encodes CDR1 MNHNS and CDR2 SASEGT. This CDR3 reads CASRLAGGGHNEQFF. CDR3 DNA: TGTGCCAGCAGGTTAGCGGGAGGAGGCCACAATGAGCAGTTCTTC.

This clonotype appeared many times. J is TRBJ2-1 and V is TRBV10-3, with 7 bases aligning to TRBD1. Germline values: CDR1 ENHRY, CDR2 SYGVKD. J gave up 4 bases and V 6 bases, and 12 bases lay outside the gene matches. This CDR3 comprises 16 residues. CDR3 residues: CAIRSAPGQQYNEQFF. The DNA for the CDR3 is TGTGCCATCAGAAGTGCTCCGGGACAGCAATACAATGAGCAGTTCTTC.

The V call is TRBV6-1, the J call TRBJ1-5; D ambiguous. The CDR3 consists of 17 residues. V was cut by 0 bases and J by 6 bases, with 18 bases left in between. The germline V gene encodes CDR1 MNHNS and CDR2 SASEGT. The CDR3 reads CASSEAPDTGFGQPQHF. In DNA form, the CDR3 reads TGTGCCAGCAGTGAAGCGCCCGACACCGGTTTCGGTCAGCCCCAGCATTTT.

The rearrangement uses TRBV27 and TRBJ2-3; no clear D gene. The CDR3 has 15 residues. Germline V gene lookup returns CDR1 MNHEY and CDR2 SMNVEV (reference sequence). V was shortened by 2 bases and J by 2 bases, with 11 bases between the two germline ends. The CDR3 is CASSLAVPLTDTQYF. The CDR3 DNA follows: TGTGCCAGCAGTTTAGCGGTCCCGCTCACAGATACGCAGTATTTT.

The chain is built from TRBV7-2 and TRBJ2-3; unclear D gene. Germline-derived CDR1 and CDR2 are SGHTA and FQGNSA. V was clipped by 6 bases and J by 4 bases, with 14 bases between them. The CDR3 is 14 residues long. The CDR3 DNA reads TGTGCCAGCAGGGCCCGGGCCGTCGCAGATACGCAGTATTTT. As protein: CASRARAVADTQYF.

The chain has TRBV12-3 or TRBV12-4 and TRBJ1-5; perhaps TRBD1 as D (5 bases). V was pared by 8 bases and J by 3 bases, with 8 bases between. This CDR3 comprises 12 residues. CDR3: CASGGFNQPQHF. In DNA, the CDR3 is TGTGCCAGCGGGGGATTCAATCAGCCCCAGCATTTT.

The CDR3 nucleotides are TGCGCCAGCAGCATAAGCGTGAGACCCAATACCTACGAGCAGTACTTC. It is translated as CASSISVRPNTYEQYF. The chain links TRBV4-1 to TRBJ2-7; the D is unclear. The CDR3 contains 16 residues. Germline-derived CDR1 and CDR2 are MGHRA and YSYEKL. Between the trimmed V and J ends, which lost 5 bases and 2 bases, there was a span of 19 bases.

This rearrangement joins TRBV18 to TRBJ2-3; the D gene is possibly TRBD2 (6 bases). V lost 3 bases to trimming and J lost 3 bases, with 10 bases between them. The CDR3 loop spans 14 amino acids. In germline, CDR1 is KGHSH, CDR2 LQKENI. The CDR3: CASSPGSRTDTQYF. CDR3 in DNA: TGTGCCAGCTCACCCGGGAGTAGGACAGATACGCAGTATTTT.